Here is one T cell receptor (beta chain) with its context. Its specificity is not known. TCRdb reprocessed the 5' RACE reads with MiXCR, giving one entry per CDR3 protein. The sample yields fewer than 650,000 distinct CDR3 sequences, 17% seen once. This sample is drawn from a study of T-cell memory formation after mild COVID-19. Study-level points and caveats: There were some responding clones in pre-infection memory, which suggested that cross-reactive memory had joined.

Germline-derived CDR1 and CDR2 are MDHEN and SYDVKM. V was shortened by 11 bases and J by 4 bases, with 5 bases between the two germline ends. The CDR3 is 10 amino acids. Sequenced sample: PBMCs or a T cell subset sorted from them (not recorded which). The V and J genes are TRBV28 and TRBJ1-4; the D is unclear. This clonotype originated in an adult woman who had mild COVID-19 (a few samples of this study predate the infection). Cell type and time point are not known. The CDR3 region has the DNA TGTGCCTCCTTTAATGAAAAACTGTTTTTT. Residues: CASFNEKLFF.